The clone carrying this T cell receptor (beta chain) was counted at least ten times. Its antigen is currently unknown. This sample was taken from a study of spatial heterogeneity in lung cancer. V lost 4 bases, J lost 6 bases, and 4 bases stayed unmatched. This CDR3 has 14 amino acids. CDR1 and CDR2 (germline): SNHLY, FYNNEI. As to time point: sample taken at primary tumor resection. General observations from the study: Higher tumor mutation counts went along with higher counts of expanded intratumoral alpha and beta TCRs.

TCRdb reprocessed the 5' RACE reads via MiXCR and lists one record per CDR3 protein. The sample lists just under 7,500 distinct CDR3 sequences, less than 9% occurring once. Sequences were derived from lung tumor tissue, sampled at surgery. This chain links TRBV2 with TRBJ2-2, with TRBD1 identical over 8 bases. The receptor was derived from a male donor with early-stage non-small cell lung cancer. CDR3 sequence: CASSVDRAAGELFF. DNA for the CDR3: TGTGCCAGCAGTGTGGACAGGGCGGCCGGGGAGCTGTTTTTT.